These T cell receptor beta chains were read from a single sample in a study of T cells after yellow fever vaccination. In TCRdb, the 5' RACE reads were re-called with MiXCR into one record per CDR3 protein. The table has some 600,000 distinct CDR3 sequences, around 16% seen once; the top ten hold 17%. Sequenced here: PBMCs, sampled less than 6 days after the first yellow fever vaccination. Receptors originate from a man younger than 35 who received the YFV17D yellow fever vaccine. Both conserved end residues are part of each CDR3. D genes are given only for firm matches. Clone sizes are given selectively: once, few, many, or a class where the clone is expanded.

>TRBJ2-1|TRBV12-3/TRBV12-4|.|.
CASSTSGDEQFF
TGTGCCAGCAGTACCTCCGGGGATGAGCAGTTCTTC
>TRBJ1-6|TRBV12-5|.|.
CASGRDGYNSPLHF
TGTGCTAGTGGGAGGGACGGTTATAATTCACCCCTCCACTTT
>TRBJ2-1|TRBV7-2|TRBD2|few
CASSLVLAGGWNEQFF
TGTGCCAGCAGCTTAGTACTAGCGGGGGGTTGGAATGAGCAGTTCTTC
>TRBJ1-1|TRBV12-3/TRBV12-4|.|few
CASSLAEVEAFF
TGTGCCAGCAGTTTAGCGGAGGTAGAAGCTTTCTTT
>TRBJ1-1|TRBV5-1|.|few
CASSLLPGEGGTEAFF
TGCGCCAGCAGCTTGTTGCCGGGGGAGGGGGGTACTGAAGCTTTCTTT
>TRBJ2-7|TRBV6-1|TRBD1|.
CASRATGGSYEQYF
TGTGCCAGCAGAGCCACAGGGGGATCCTACGAGCAGTACTTC
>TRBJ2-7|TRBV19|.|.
CASRIRDSGAYEQYF
TGTGCCAGTAGGATCAGGGATTCGGGGGCCTACGAGCAGTACTTC
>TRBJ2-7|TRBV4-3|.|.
CASSHYSGAGYEQYF
TGCGCCAGCAGCCACTACTCGGGGGCCGGCTACGAGCAGTACTTC
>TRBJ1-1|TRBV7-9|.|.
CASTPFRTEAFF
TGTGCCAGCACGCCCTTCCGCACTGAAGCTTTCTTT
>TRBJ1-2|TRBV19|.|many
CATRPDITNYGYTF
TGTGCCACCAGACCCGACATCACTAACTATGGCTACACCTTC
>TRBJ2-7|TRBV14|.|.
CASIGGGNSYEQYF
TGTGCCAGCATCGGGGGCGGGAACTCCTACGAGCAGTACTTC
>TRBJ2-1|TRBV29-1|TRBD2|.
CSVSGLAGGGYNEQFF
TGCAGCGTCTCGGGACTAGCGGGGGGGGGCTACAATGAGCAGTTCTTC
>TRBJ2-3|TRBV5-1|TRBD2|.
CASSAAGTSGTDTQYF
TGCGCCAGCAGCGCCGCCGGGACTAGCGGCACAGATACGCAGTATTTT
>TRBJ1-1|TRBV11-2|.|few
CASSATENTEAFF
TGTGCCAGCAGCGCTACCGAGAACACTGAAGCTTTCTTT
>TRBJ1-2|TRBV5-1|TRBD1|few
CASSPGQGARFYGYTF
TGCGCCAGCAGCCCCGGTCAGGGGGCTCGCTTCTATGGCTACACCTTC
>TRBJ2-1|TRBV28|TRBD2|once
CASISLGASGGAAPEQFF
TGTGCCAGCATTTCCCTGGGGGCTAGCGGGGGGGCGGCGCCTGAGCAGTTCTTC
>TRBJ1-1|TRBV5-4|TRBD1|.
CASNGDRNTEAFF
TGTGCCAGCAATGGGGACAGGAACACTGAAGCTTTCTTT
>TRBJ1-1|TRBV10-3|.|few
CAISEQGLNTEAFF
TGTGCCATCAGTGAGCAGGGCTTGAACACTGAAGCTTTCTTT
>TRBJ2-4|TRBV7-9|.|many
CASREGLGAKNIQYF
TGTGCCAGCAGAGAGGGGTTGGGAGCCAAAAACATTCAGTACTTC
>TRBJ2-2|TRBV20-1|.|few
CSAPRTGANTGELFF
TGCAGTGCTCCCCGGACGGGCGCGAACACCGGGGAGCTGTTTTTT
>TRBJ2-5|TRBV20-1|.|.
CSARDLRRSAGADQETQYF
TGCAGTGCTAGAGATCTTAGGCGTTCGGCGGGGGCCGACCAAGAGACCCAGTACTTC
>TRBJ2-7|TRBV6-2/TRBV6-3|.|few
CAGGDGGYEQYF
TGTGCCGGTGGGGACGGGGGATACGAGCAGTACTTC
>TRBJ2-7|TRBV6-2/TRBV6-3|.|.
CASSRQEMSSYEQYF
TGTGCCAGCAGTCGACAGGAGATGAGCTCCTACGAGCAGTACTTC
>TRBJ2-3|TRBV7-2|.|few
CASSANPGDTQYF
TGTGCCAGCAGCGCTAACCCCGGGGATACGCAGTATTTT
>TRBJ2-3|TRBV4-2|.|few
CASSLGRGGARTDTQYF
TGTGCCAGCAGCCTGGGGCGGGGCGGCGCCCGCACAGATACGCAGTATTTT
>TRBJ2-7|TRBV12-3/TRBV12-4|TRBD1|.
CASSFDRGDEQYF
TGTGCCAGCAGTTTCGACAGGGGAGACGAGCAGTACTTC
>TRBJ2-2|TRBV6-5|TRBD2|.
CASSYPLAGFNTGELFF
TGTGCCAGCAGTTACCCCCTAGCGGGGTTTAACACCGGGGAGCTGTTTTTT
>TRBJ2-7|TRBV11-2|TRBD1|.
CASSLYAGGDYEQYF
TGTGCCAGCAGCTTATATGCAGGGGGTGACTACGAGCAGTACTTC
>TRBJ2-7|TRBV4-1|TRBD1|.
CASSQTRDRVYEQYF
TGCGCCAGCAGCCAGACCCGGGACAGGGTTTACGAGCAGTACTTC
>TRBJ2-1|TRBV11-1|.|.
CASSSLEVIDRNEQFF
TGTGCCAGCAGCTCCCTGGAAGTGATAGACCGCAATGAGCAGTTCTTC
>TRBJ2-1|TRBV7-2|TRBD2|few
CASSRSSGGDNEQFF
TGTGCCAGCAGTCGATCTAGCGGGGGGGACAATGAGCAGTTCTTC
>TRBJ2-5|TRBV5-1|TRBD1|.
CASSFTGQGWETQYF
TGCGCCAGCAGCTTTACAGGACAGGGATGGGAGACCCAGTACTTC
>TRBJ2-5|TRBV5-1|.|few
CASSLVGLAGETQYF
TGCGCCAGCAGCTTGGTTGGGCTAGCAGGGGAGACCCAGTACTTC
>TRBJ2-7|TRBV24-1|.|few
CATRSPGQPPSYEQYF
TGTGCCACCAGAAGCCCCGGACAGCCTCCTTCCTACGAGCAGTACTTC
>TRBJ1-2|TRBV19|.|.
CASSPGQRANYGYTF
TGTGCCAGTAGTCCCGGACAGCGAGCTAACTATGGCTACACCTTC
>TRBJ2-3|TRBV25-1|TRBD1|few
CASSEARGHLDTQYF
TGTGCCAGCAGTGAAGCCAGGGGGCATTTAGATACGCAGTATTTT
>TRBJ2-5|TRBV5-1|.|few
CASSFTSAETQYF
TGCGCCAGCAGCTTTACAAGCGCGGAGACCCAGTACTTC
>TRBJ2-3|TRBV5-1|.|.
CASCQTRGTDTQYF
TGCGCCAGCTGCCAGACTAGGGGTACAGATACGCAGTATTTT
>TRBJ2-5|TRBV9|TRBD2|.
CASSVSSGGEPHETQYF
TGTGCCAGCAGCGTCTCCAGCGGGGGTGAACCTCACGAGACCCAGTACTTC
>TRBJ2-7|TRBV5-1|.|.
CASTLDGATYEQYF
TGCGCCAGCACTCTTGACGGGGCCACCTACGAGCAGTACTTC
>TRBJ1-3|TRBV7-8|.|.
CASSSPGGDTIYF
TGTGCCAGCAGCTCTCCGGGGGGAGACACCATATATTTT
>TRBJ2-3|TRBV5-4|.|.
CASSLSGSDTQYF
TGTGCCAGCAGCTTGAGCGGCTCAGATACGCAGTATTTT
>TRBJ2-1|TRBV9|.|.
CASSVGSGGGEQFF
TGTGCCAGCAGCGTAGGGTCGGGGGGCGGTGAGCAGTTCTTC
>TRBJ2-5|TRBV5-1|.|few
CASSLWSRGTQETQYF
TGCGCCAGCAGCTTGTGGTCCCGGGGGACCCAAGAGACCCAGTACTTC
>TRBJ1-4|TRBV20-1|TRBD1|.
CSAIFFDRAYNEKLFF
TGCAGCGCTATCTTTTTCGACAGGGCCTATAATGAAAAACTGTTTTTT
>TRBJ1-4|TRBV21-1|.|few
CASSRDYLFF
TGTGCCAGCTCCCGGGACTATCTGTTTTTT
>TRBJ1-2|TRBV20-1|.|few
CSASVGRAGYGYTF
TGCAGTGCTAGTGTAGGACGGGCGGGCTATGGCTACACCTTC
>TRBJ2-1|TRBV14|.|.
CASSQDRGSKIYNEQFF
TGTGCCAGCAGCCAAGATCGAGGCAGCAAAATTTACAATGAGCAGTTCTTC
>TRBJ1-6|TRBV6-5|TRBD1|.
CASSYYGTGENSPLHF
TGTGCCAGCAGTTACTATGGGACAGGGGAAAACTCACCCCTCCACTTT
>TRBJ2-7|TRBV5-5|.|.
CASSFTVTYEQYF
TGTGCCAGCAGCTTCACAGTTACCTACGAGCAGTACTTC
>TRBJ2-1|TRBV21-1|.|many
CASSEGTGGYNEQFF
TGTGCCAGCAGCGAAGGGACAGGGGGATACAATGAGCAGTTCTTC
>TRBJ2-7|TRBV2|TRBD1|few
CASGGQGGYEQYF
TGTGCCAGCGGGGGACAGGGGGGGTACGAGCAGTACTTC